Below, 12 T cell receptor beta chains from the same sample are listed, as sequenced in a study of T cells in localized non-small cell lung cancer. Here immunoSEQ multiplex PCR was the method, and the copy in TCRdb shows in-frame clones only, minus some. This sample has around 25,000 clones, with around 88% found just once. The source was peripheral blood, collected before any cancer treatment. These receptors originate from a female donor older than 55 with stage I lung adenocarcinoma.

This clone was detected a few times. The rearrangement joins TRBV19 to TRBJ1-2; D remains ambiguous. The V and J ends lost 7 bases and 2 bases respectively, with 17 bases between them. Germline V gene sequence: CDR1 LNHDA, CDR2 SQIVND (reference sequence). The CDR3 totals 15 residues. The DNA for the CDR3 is TGTGCCAGTATTGACCACGGCAGCTCCAACTATGGCTACACCTTC. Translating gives CASIDHGSSNYGYTF.

The CDR3 loop reads CASSIGTAYGYTF. CDR3 in DNA: TGTGCCAGCAGTATCGGGACGGCCTATGGCTACACCTTC. The chain combines TRBV27 with TRBJ1-2, with D maybe TRBD1 (5 bases). V was shortened by 5 bases and J by 4 bases, with 11 bases between the two germline ends. Germline V lookup: CDR1 MNHEY, CDR2 SMNVEV (reference sequence). This CDR3 has 13 amino acids.

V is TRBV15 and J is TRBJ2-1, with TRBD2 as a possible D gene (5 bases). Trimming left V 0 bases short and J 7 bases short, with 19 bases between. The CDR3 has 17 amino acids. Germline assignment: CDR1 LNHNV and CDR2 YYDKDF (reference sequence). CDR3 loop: CATSRDLRVVSGNEQFF. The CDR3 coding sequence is TGTGCCACCAGCAGAGATTTGCGGGTAGTTTCGGGTAATGAGCAGTTCTTC.

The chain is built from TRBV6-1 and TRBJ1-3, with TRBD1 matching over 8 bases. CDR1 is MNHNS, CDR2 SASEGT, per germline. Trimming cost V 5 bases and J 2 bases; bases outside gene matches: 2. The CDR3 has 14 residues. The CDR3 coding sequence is TGTGCCAGCAGTATACAGGGGGCTGGAAACACCATATATTTT. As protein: CASSIQGAGNTIYF.

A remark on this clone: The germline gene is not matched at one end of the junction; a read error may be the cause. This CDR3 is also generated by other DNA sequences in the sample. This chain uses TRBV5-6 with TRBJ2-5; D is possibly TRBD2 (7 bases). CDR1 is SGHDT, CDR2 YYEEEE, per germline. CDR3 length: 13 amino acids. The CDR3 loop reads CASSLGGLETQYF. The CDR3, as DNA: TGTGCCAGCAGTTTGGGGGGGCTTGAGACCCAGTACTTC.

The CDR3 protein is CASSSTRDNEQFF. The CDR3 DNA sequence: TGTGCCAGCAGCTCAACCCGGGACAATGAGCAGTTCTTC. V usage is TRBV7-3 and J usage is TRBJ2-1; unclear D gene. Germline V gives CDR1 SGHTA, CDR2 FQGTGA. Trimming left V 4 bases short and J 5 bases short, with 9 bases between. The CDR3 totals 13 residues.

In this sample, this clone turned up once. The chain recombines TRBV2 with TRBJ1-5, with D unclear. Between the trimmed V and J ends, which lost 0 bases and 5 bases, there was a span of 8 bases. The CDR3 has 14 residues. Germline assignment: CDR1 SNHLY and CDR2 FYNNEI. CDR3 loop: CASSEAARYQPQHF. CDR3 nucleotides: TGTGCCAGCAGTGAAGCGGCCAGGTATCAGCCCCAGCATTTT.

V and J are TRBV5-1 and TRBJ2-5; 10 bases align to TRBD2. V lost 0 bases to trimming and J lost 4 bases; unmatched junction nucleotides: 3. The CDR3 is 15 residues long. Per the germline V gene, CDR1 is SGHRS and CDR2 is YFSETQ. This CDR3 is CASSLGAGGAETQYF. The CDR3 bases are TGCGCCAGCAGCTTGGGAGCGGGAGGGGCAGAGACCCAGTACTTC.

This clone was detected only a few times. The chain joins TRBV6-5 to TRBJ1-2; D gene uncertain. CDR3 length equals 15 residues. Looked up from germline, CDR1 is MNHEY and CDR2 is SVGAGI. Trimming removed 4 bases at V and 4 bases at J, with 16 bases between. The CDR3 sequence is CASSLGLGRGYGYTF. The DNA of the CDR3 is TGTGCCAGCAGTTTAGGTCTAGGGAGAGGCTATGGCTACACCTTC.

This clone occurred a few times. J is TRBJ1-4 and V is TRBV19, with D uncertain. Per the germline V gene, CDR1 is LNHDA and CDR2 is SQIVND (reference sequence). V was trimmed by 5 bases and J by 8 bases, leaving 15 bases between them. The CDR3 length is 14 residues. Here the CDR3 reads CASSLSGNGEKLFF. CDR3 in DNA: TGTGCCAGTAGTCTCTCGGGGAACGGAGAAAAACTGTTTTTT.

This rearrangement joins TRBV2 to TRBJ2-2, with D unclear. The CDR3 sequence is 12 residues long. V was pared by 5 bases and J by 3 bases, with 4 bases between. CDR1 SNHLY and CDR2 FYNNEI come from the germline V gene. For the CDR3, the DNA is TGTGCCAGCAGTAGGGACACCGGGGAGCTGTTTTTT. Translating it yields CASSRDTGELFF.

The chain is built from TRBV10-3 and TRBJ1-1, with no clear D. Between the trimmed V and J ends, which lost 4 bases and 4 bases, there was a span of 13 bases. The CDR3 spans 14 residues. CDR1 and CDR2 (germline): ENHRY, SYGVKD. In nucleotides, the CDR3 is TGTGCCATCAGTGTTGCGGGGTCTGGCACTGAAGCTTTCTTT. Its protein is CAISVAGSGTEAFF.